Following are 2 T cell receptor beta chains from one sample sequenced in a study of identical twins. TCRdb reprocessed the 5' RACE reads with MiXCR, giving one entry per CDR3 protein. The repertoire holds some 710,000 distinct CDR3 sequences, roughly 6% seen once, with around 2% in the top ten. The source material was naive T cells sorted from blood. These receptors were obtained from a man aged 18-30 years in good health.

V is TRBV6-1 and J is TRBJ2-3, with D possibly being TRBD2 (5 bases). The germline V gene has CDR1 MNHNS and CDR2 SASEGT. The CDR3 runs to 14 residues. With 5 bases removed from V and 2 bases from J, the gap between germline ends came to 11 bases. Here the CDR3 DNA reads TGTGCCAGCAGTACGGGCGGGCACACAGATACGCAGTATTTT. It specifies CASSTGGHTDTQYF.

There are a few counts of this clonotype. V is TRBV20-1 and J is TRBJ2-5, with D possibly being TRBD2 (6 bases). Germline V gene sequence: CDR1 DFQATT, CDR2 SNEGSKA (reference sequence). The CDR3 runs 14 residues. V lost 7 bases to trimming and J lost 3 bases, with 18 bases between them. Here the CDR3 reads CSGIRDSGKETQYF. The CDR3 nucleotides are TGCAGTGGGATACGGGACTCCGGGAAAGAGACCCAGTACTTC.